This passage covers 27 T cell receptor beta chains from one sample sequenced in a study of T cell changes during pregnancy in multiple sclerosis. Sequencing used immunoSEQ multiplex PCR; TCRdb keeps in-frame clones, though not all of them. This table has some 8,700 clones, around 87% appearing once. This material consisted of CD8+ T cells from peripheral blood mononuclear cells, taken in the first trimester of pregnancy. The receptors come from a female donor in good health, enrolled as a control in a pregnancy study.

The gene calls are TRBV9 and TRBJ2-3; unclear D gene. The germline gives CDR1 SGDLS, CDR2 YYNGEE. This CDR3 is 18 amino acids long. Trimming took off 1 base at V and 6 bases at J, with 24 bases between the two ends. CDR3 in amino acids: CASSVSGINGLGGDTQYF. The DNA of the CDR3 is TGTGCCAGCAGCGTATCGGGTATCAACGGTTTGGGTGGGGATACGCAGTATTTT. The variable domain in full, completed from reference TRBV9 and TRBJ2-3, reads DSGVTQTPKHLITATGQRVTLRCSPRSGDLSVYWYQQSLDQGLQFLIQYYNGEERAKGNILERFSAQQFPDLHSELNLSSLELGDSALYFCASSVSGINGLGGDTQYFGPGTRLTVL.

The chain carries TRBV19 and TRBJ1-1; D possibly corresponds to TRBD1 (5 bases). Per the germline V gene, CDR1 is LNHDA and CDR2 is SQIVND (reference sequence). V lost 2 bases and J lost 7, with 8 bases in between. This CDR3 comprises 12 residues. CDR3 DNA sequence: TGTGCCAGTAGTATACAGGGTGGTGAAGCTTTCTTT. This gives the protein CASSIQGGEAFF.

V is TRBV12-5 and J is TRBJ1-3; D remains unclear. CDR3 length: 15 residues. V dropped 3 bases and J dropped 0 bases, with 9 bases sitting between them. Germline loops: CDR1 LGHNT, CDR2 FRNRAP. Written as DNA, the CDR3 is TGTGCTAGTGGTTTAATACATTACTCTGGAAACACCATATATTTT. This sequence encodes CASGLIHYSGNTIYF.

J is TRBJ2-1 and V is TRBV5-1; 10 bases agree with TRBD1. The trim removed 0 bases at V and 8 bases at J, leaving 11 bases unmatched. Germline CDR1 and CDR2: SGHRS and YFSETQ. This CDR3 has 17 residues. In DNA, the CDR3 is TGCGCCAGCAGCTTGGCCCAACCGGGACAGGGGCTCCATGAGCAGTTCTTC. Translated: CASSLAQPGQGLHEQFF.

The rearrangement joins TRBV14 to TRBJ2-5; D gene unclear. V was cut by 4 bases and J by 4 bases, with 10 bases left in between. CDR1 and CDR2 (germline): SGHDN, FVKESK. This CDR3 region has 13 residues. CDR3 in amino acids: CASSPLFGETQYF. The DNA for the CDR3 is TGTGCCAGCAGCCCCCTATTCGGAGAGACCCAGTACTTC.

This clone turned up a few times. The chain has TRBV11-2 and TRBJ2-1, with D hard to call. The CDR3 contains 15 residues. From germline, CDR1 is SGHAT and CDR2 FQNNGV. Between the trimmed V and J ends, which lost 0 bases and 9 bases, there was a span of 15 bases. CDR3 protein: CASSLEALVVREQFF. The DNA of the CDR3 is TGTGCCAGCAGCTTAGAGGCCCTAGTAGTGCGTGAGCAGTTCTTC. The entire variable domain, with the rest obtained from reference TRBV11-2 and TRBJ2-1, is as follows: EAGVAQSPRYKIIEKRQSVAFWCNPISGHATLYWYQQILGQGPKLLIQFQNNGVVDDSQLPKDRFSAERLKGVDSTLKIQPAKLEDSAVYLCASSLEALVVREQFFGPGTRLTVL.

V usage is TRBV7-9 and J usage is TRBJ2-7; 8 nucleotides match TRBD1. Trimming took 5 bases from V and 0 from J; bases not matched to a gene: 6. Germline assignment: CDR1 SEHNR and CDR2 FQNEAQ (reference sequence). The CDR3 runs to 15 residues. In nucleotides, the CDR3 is TGTGCCAGCAGCGACCGACAGGGGACCTCCTACGAGCAGTACTTC. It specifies CASSDRQGTSYEQYF.

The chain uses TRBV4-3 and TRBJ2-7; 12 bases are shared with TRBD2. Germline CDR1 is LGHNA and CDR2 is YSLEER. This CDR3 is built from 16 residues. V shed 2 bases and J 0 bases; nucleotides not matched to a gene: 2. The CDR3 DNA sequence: TGCGCCAGCAGCCAACTAGCGGGAGGGGGCTCCTACGAGCAGTACTTC. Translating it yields CASSQLAGGGSYEQYF.

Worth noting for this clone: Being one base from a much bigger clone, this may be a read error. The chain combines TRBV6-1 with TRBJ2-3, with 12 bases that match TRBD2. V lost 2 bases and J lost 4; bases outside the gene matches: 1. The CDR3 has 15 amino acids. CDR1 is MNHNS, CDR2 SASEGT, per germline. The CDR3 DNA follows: TGTGCCAGCAGTGAACTAGCGGGGGGGCCAGATACGCAGTATTTT. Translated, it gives CASSELAGGPDTQYF.

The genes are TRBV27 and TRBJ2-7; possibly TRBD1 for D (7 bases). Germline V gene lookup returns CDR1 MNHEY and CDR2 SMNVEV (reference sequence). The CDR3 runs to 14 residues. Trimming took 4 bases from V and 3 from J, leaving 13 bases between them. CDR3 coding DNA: TGTGCCAGCAGTTCTTGGAGGGACAGCTACGAGCAGTACTTC. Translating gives CASSSWRDSYEQYF.

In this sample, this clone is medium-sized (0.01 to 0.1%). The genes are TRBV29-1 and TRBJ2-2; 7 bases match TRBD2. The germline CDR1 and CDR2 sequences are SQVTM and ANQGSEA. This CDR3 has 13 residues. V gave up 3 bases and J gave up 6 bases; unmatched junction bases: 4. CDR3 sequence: CSVEGLTSGELFF. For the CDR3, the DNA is TGCAGCGTTGAGGGACTAACTTCCGGGGAGCTGTTTTTT.

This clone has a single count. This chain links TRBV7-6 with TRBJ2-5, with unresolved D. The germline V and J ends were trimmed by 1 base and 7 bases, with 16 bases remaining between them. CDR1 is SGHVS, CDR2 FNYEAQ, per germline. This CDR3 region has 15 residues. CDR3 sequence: CASSLDSILGGTQYF. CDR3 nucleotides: TGTGCCAGCAGCTTAGACAGCATCCTGGGTGGGACCCAGTACTTC.

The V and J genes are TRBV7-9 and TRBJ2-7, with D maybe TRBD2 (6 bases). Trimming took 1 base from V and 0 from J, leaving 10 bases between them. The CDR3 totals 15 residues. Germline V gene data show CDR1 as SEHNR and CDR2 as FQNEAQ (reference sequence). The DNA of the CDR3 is TGTGCCAGCAGCTTAGGTGCGGGGAGCTCCTACGAGCAGTACTTC. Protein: CASSLGAGSSYEQYF.

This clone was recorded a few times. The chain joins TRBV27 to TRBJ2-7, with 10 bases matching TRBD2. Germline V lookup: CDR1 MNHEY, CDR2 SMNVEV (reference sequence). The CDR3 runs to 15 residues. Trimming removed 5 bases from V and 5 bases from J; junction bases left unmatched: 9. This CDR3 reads CASSVFAGLAHEQYF. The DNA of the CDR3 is TGTGCCAGCAGTGTATTCGCGGGACTAGCGCACGAGCAGTACTTC.

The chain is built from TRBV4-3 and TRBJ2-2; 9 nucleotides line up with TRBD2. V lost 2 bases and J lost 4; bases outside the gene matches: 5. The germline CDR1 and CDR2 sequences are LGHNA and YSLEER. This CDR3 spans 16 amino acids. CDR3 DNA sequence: TGCGCCAGCAGCCAACTTCGCGGGGGGGGCACCGGGGAGCTGTTTTTT. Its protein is CASSQLRGGGTGELFF.

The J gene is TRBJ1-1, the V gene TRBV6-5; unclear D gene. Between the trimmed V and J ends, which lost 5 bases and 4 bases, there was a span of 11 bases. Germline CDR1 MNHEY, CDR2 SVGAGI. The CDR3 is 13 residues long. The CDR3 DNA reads TGTGCCAGCAGTCTCCAAACCGGCACTGAAGCTTTCTTT. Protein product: CASSLQTGTEAFF.

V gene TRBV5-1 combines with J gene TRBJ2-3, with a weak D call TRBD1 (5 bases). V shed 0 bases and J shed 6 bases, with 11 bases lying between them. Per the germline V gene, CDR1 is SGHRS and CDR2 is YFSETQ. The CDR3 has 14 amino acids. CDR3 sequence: CASSLGGAFDTQYF. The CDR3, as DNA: TGCGCCAGCAGCTTGGGTGGGGCGTTCGATACGCAGTATTTT.

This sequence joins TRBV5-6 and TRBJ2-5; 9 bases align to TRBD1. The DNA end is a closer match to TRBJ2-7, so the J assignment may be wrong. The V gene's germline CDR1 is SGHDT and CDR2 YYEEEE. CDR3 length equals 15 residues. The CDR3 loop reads CASTDSGDREDEQYF. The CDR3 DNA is TGTGCCAGCACCGATTCGGGGGACAGGGAGGACGAGCAGTACTTC.

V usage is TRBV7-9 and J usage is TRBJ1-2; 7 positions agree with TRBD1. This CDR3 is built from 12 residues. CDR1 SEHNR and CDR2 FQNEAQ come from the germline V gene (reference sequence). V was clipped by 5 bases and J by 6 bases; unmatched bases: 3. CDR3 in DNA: TGTGCCAGCAGCCCTACAGGGGATGGCTACACCTTC. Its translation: CASSPTGDGYTF.

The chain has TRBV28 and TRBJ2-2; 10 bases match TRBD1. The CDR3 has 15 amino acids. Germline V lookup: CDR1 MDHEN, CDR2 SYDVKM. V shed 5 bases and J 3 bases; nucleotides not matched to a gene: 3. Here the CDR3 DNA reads TGTGCCAGCAGTAGGGGACAGGGGTACACCGGGGAGCTGTTTTTT. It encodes CASSRGQGYTGELFF.

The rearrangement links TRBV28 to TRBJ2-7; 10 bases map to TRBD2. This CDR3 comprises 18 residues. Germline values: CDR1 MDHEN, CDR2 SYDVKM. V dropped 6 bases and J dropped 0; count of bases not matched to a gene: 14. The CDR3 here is CASSPLTSGPYLSYEQYF. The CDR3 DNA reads TGTGCCAGCAGCCCTTTGACTAGCGGGCCTTACCTCTCCTACGAGCAGTACTTC. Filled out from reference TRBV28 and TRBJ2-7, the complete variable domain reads DVKVTQSSRYLVKRTGEKVFLECVQDMDHENMFWYRQDPGLGLRLIYFSYDVKMKEKGDIPEGYSVSREKKERFSLILESASTNQTSMYLCASSPLTSGPYLSYEQYFGPGTRLTVT.

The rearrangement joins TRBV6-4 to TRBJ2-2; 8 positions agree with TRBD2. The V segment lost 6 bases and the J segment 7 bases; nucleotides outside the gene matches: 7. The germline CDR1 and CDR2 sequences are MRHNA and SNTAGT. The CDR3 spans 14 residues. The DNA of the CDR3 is TGTGCCAGCAGCCTGACTAGCGAAGGCGGGGAGCTGTTTTTT. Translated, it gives CASSLTSEGGELFF.

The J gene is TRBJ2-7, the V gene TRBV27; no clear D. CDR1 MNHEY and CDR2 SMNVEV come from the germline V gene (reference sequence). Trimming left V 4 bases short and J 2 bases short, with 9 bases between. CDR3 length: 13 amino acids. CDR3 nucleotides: TGTGCCAGCAGTTGGCGACAACCCTACGAGCAGTACTTC. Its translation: CASSWRQPYEQYF.

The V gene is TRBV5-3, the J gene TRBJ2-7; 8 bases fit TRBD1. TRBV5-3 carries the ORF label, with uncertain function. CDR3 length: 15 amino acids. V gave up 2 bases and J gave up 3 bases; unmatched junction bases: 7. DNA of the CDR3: TGTGCCAGAAGCTTTCGCGACAGGGGAGGCTACGAGCAGTACTTC. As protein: CARSFRDRGGYEQYF.

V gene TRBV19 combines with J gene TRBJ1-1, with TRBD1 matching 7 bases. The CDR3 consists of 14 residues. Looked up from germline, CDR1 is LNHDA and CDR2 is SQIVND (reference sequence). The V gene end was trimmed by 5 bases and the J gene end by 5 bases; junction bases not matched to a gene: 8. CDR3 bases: TGTGCCAGTAGTTCGTCCGGGACAGCGACTGAAGCTTTCTTT. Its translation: CASSSSGTATEAFF.

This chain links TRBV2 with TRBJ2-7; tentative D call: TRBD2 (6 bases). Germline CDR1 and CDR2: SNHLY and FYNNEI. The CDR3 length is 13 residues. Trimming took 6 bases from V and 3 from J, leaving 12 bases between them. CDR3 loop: CASRTGLFYEQYF. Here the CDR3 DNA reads TGTGCCAGCAGGACGGGACTGTTCTACGAGCAGTACTTC.

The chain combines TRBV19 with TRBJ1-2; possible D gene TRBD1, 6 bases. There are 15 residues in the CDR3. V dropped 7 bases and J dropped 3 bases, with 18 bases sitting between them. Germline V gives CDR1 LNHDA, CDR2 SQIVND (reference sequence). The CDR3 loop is CASTRLTGTDYGYTF. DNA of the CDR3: TGTGCCAGTACGAGACTGACAGGTACCGACTATGGCTACACCTTC.